This entry concerns a single T cell receptor (beta chain). Its target is not known. Time point denoted: newly diagnosed, previously untreated cHL patient sample. Comparison PBMCs came from previously untreated, newly diagnosed classical Hodgkin lymphoma patients. This sample stems from a study of PD-1 blockade in classical Hodgkin lymphoma. Overall study results and limits: Healthy donors reportedly exceeded newly diagnosed patients in baseline TCR diversity.

Germline-derived CDR1 and CDR2 are SGHRS and YFSETQ. The V end lost 5 bases, the J end lost 0 bases, and 8 bases lay between the germline ends. This CDR3 is 14 amino acids long. Using immunoSEQ multiplex PCR, the repertoire was profiled, and TCRdb retains in-frame clones only, with some absent. The sample carries approximately 45,000 clones, approximately 91% recorded once. The chain carries TRBV5-1 and TRBJ1-4; D call uncertain. This receptor was identified in a human donor with classical Hodgkin lymphoma. Sequencing input: peripheral blood mononuclear cells (PBMCs). The DNA of the CDR3 is TGCGCCAGCAGTCATAGTGCAACTAATGAAAAACTGTTTTTT. Translation gives CASSHSATNEKLFF.